In its sample, the clone carrying this T cell receptor beta chain was seen many times. Its antigen is not identified. The CDR3 runs 14 residues. V was trimmed by 6 bases and J by 5 bases, leaving 16 bases between them. The germline CDR1 and CDR2 sequences are SEHNR and FQNEAQ (reference sequence). This entry is derived from a study of glioma-infiltrating T cells after dendritic cell vaccination. About the research overall: Patients had newly diagnosed or recurrent glioblastoma and received dendritic cell vaccines. Notes on the study in general: Survival was not directly related to TCR clonality in these patients.

The PCR used 60 V beta and 13 J beta primers. The protocol was immunoSEQ multiplex PCR, while the TCRdb copy is restricted to in-frame clones and leaves out a portion. The data show around 90,000 clones, approximately 80% seen once. Time point here: after dendritic cell vaccination, including at tumor progression/relapse. Isocitrate dehydrogenase mutation was absent in all glioblastoma patients. The sequence derives from a human donor with glioblastoma. J is TRBJ1-1 and V is TRBV7-9, with a tentative D call TRBD1 (5 bases). Sequencing used blood, obtained after dendritic cell vaccination. CDR3 in DNA: TGTGCCAGCAGTCCCCTGAGGGGAGGGACTGAAGCTTTCTTT. Amino acid sequence: CASSPLRGGTEAFF. The whole variable domain, filled in from reference TRBV7-9 and TRBJ1-1, reads DTGVSQNPRHKITKRGQNVTFRCDPISEHNRLYWYRQTLGQGPEFLTYFQNEAQLEKSRLLSDRFSAERPKGSFSTLEIQRTEQGDSAMYLCASSPLRGGTEAFFGQGTRLTVV.